A single sample is the source of the 19 T cell receptor beta chains below, sequenced in a study of blood T cell repertoires in COVID-19. Only in-frame clones appear in the TCRdb table, and some are missing; sequencing was by immunoSEQ multiplex PCR. This sample has 90,000 to 150,000 clones, with roughly four fifths found just once. The sequenced material came from peripheral blood. The receptor source for this set is a human donor in a cohort sampled during active COVID-19.

The chain employs TRBV14 and TRBJ1-2; D is perhaps TRBD1 (5 bases). Germline loops: CDR1 SGHDN, CDR2 FVKESK. This CDR3 is built from 12 residues. V lost 4 bases and J 8 bases, leaving 11 bases between the germline ends. The CDR3 DNA reads TGTGCCAGCAGCCCTCAGGGATACGGCTACACCTTC. Residues: CASSPQGYGYTF.

The J gene is TRBJ2-7, the V gene TRBV4-2, with TRBD1 identical over 11 bases. This CDR3 has 16 residues. The germline gives CDR1 LGHNA, CDR2 YNFKEQ. The V and J ends lost 4 bases and 3 bases, in that order; junction bases with no gene match: 8. The CDR3 reads CASSRNPGTGGYEQYF. Written as DNA, the CDR3 is TGTGCCAGCAGCCGAAACCCCGGGACAGGGGGCTACGAGCAGTACTTC.

CDR3 sequence reads: CASSSRQGGSGYTF. The CDR3, as DNA: TGTGCCAGCAGTTCGCGACAGGGGGGGTCTGGCTACACCTTC. This chain links TRBV27 with TRBJ1-2; 9 bases fit TRBD1. The CDR3 has 14 residues. Trimming took 4 bases from V and 7 from J; bases not matched to a gene: 7. The germline CDR1 and CDR2 sequences are MNHEY and SMNVEV (reference sequence).

The chain has TRBV6-5 and TRBJ1-1, with TRBD1 matching 7 bases. The CDR3 spans 14 residues. Unmatched junction bases numbered 1, after V lost 0 bases and J lost 3 bases. CDR1 is MNHEY, CDR2 SVGAGI, per germline. CDR3 loop: CASSYSGTDTEAFF. The CDR3 nucleotides read TGTGCCAGCAGTTACTCGGGGACAGACACTGAAGCTTTCTTT.

The chain employs TRBV29-1 and TRBJ2-7, with 12 nucleotides matching TRBD2. Trimming cost V 4 bases and J 6 bases; bases outside gene matches: 10. The CDR3 runs 15 residues. Per the germline V gene, CDR1 is SQVTM and CDR2 is ANQGSEA. The CDR3 sequence: CSVANPSGRGGEQYF. Written as DNA, the CDR3 is TGCAGCGTTGCCAATCCTAGCGGGAGGGGAGGCGAGCAGTACTTC.

The V and J genes are TRBV5-6 and TRBJ2-7; D is uncertain. The CDR3 contains 12 residues. CDR1 SGHDT and CDR2 YYEEEE come from the germline V gene. The V end was cut by 0 bases, the J end by 8 bases, with 9 bases between. The CDR3 coding sequence is TGTGCCAGCAGCTTGGGGCATCCGAAGCAGTACTTC. As protein: CASSLGHPKQYF.

This clone was seen a handful of times. The chain combines TRBV3-1 (or the pseudogene TRBV3-2) with TRBJ1-1, with D hard to call. CDR1 and CDR2 (germline): LGHDT, YNNKEL (reference sequence). V was shortened by 1 base and J by 6 bases, with 6 bases between the two germline ends. The CDR3 spans 12 residues. CDR3 loop: CASSQGGAEAFF. CDR3 nucleotides: TGTGCCAGCAGCCAAGGAGGAGCTGAAGCTTTCTTT.

V usage is TRBV5-1 and J usage is TRBJ1-1; 12 positions match TRBD1. The ends lost 7 bases at V and 4 bases at J; junction bases unmatched: 2. Germline CDR1 is SGHRS and CDR2 is YFSETQ. The CDR3 is 13 residues long. The CDR3 is CASRDRGLTEAFF. The CDR3 DNA sequence: TGCGCCAGCCGGGACAGGGGGCTCACTGAAGCTTTCTTT.

Concerning this clone: Other DNA sequences in the same sample also yield this CDR3. The chain joins TRBV19 to TRBJ1-4; D ambiguous. CDR1 LNHDA and CDR2 SQIVND come from the germline V gene (reference sequence). The CDR3 runs 12 residues. V lost 3 bases and J lost 8, with 7 bases in between. The DNA of the CDR3 is TGTGCCAGTAGTATGGGAGGGGAAAAACTGTTTTTT. As protein: CASSMGGEKLFF.

V usage is TRBV30 and J usage is TRBJ1-4; D possibly corresponds to TRBD1 (5 bases). The germline gives CDR1 GTSNPN, CDR2 SVGIG (reference sequence). V dropped 7 bases and J dropped 7 bases, with 16 bases sitting between them. The CDR3 is 13 amino acids. For the CDR3, the DNA is TGTGCCTCCCGGGGGGAGAGGGGTGAAAAACTGTTTTTT. Translating gives CASRGERGEKLFF.

The V gene is TRBV7-8, the J gene TRBJ1-1; no reliable D call. The CDR3 is made up of 14 amino acids. Germline V gene sequence: CDR1 SGHVS, CDR2 FQNEAQ. V was shortened by 3 bases and J by 3 bases, with 11 bases between the two germline ends. This chain's CDR3 is CASSFSLEHTEAFF. The CDR3 nucleotides are TGTGCCAGCAGCTTTAGTTTAGAGCACACTGAAGCTTTCTTT.

The chain links TRBV19 to TRBJ2-5, with D perhaps matching TRBD2 (7 bases). V was pared by 5 bases and J by 5 bases, with 15 bases between. This CDR3 comprises 14 residues. The germline V gene encodes CDR1 LNHDA and CDR2 SQIVND (reference sequence). CDR3 amino acids: CASSREVQGETQYF. For the CDR3, the DNA is TGTGCCAGTAGTCGGGAGGTCCAGGGGGAGACCCAGTACTTC. Together with reference TRBV19 and TRBJ2-5, the CDR3 gives the full variable domain: DGGITQSPKYLFRKEGQNVTLSCEQNLNHDAMYWYRQDPGQGLRLIYYSQIVNDFQKGDIAEGYSVSREKKESFPLTVTSAQKNPTAFYLCASSREVQGETQYFGPGTRLLVL.

J is TRBJ1-1 and V is TRBV7-9; D is undetermined. Per germline, CDR1 SEHNR and CDR2 FQNEAQ (reference sequence). V lost 7 bases to trimming and J lost 1 base, with 16 bases between them. The CDR3 is made up of 15 amino acids. CDR3 residues: CASTMGRPSNTEAFF. CDR3 in DNA: TGTGCCAGCACTATGGGCCGCCCCTCGAACACTGAAGCTTTCTTT.

CDR3 sequence: CASRTYRGQSNQPQHF. The CDR3 DNA sequence: TGTGCCAGCAGGACCTACAGGGGCCAAAGCAATCAGCCCCAGCATTTT. This chain uses TRBV28 with TRBJ1-5, with TRBD1 identical over 7 bases. CDR3 length equals 16 residues. From germline, CDR1 is MDHEN and CDR2 SYDVKM. The V and J ends lost 6 bases and 1 base, in that order; junction bases with no gene match: 9. The full variable domain, completed using reference TRBV28 and TRBJ1-5, is DVKVTQSSRYLVKRTGEKVFLECVQDMDHENMFWYRQDPGLGLRLIYFSYDVKMKEKGDIPEGYSVSREKKERFSLILESASTNQTSMYLCASRTYRGQSNQPQHFGDGTRLSIL.

This clone has only a few counts. The chain combines TRBV15 with TRBJ2-7; the match to TRBD1 covers 8 bases. Germline values: CDR1 LNHNV, CDR2 YYDKDF (reference sequence). V lost 4 bases and J lost 7; bases outside the gene matches: 9. This CDR3 comprises 14 residues. The DNA for the CDR3 is TGTGCCACCAGCACGACAGGGGCTTCTGGTGAGCAGTACTTC. As protein: CATSTTGASGEQYF. The whole variable domain, remainder taken from reference TRBV15 and TRBJ2-7, is DAMVIQNPRYQVTQFGKPVTLSCSQTLNHNVMYWYQQKSSQAPKLLFHYYDKDFNNEADTPDNFQSRRPNTSFCFLDIRSPGLGDTAMYLCATSTTGASGEQYFGPGTRLTVT.

V usage is TRBV7-9 and J usage is TRBJ1-3; tentative D call: TRBD1 (5 bases). The V gene's germline CDR1 is SEHNR and CDR2 FQNEAQ (reference sequence). Trimming took off 7 bases at V and 2 bases at J, with 12 bases between the two ends. The CDR3 runs to 14 residues. CDR3 loop: CASKLDSAGNTIYF. In nucleotides, the CDR3 is TGTGCCAGCAAATTAGACAGCGCTGGAAACACCATATATTTT. The full variable domain, its missing parts supplied by reference TRBV7-9 and TRBJ1-3, is DTGVSQNPRHKITKRGQNVTFRCDPISEHNRLYWYRQTLGQGPEFLTYFQNEAQLEKSRLLSDRFSAERPKGSFSTLEIQRTEQGDSAMYLCASKLDSAGNTIYFGEGSWLTVV.

This sequence joins TRBV7-2 and TRBJ1-6; possibly TRBD1 for D (5 bases). This CDR3 is built from 13 residues. The V and J ends lost 2 bases and 9 bases respectively, with 8 bases between them. CDR1 SGHTA and CDR2 FQGNSA come from the germline V gene. In DNA, the CDR3 is TGTGCCAGCAGCTTACAGGGAGGTTCACCCCTCCACTTT. This encodes CASSLQGGSPLHF.

The chain employs TRBV11-3 and TRBJ2-7; D is ambiguous. The CDR3 extends over 13 amino acids. V was shortened by 1 base and J by 2 bases, with 6 bases between the two germline ends. Per germline, CDR1 SGHNT and CDR2 YENEEA. CDR3 region: CASSLGRTYEQYF. The CDR3, as DNA: TGTGCCAGCAGCTTAGGGAGAACCTACGAGCAGTACTTC.

This rearrangement joins TRBV13 to TRBJ2-3; 8 bases align to TRBD2. Germline V gene data show CDR1 as PRHDT and CDR2 as FYEKMQ (reference sequence). This CDR3 is 16 amino acids long. V trimming: 5 bases; J trimming: 0 bases; junction bases outside the gene matches: 7. The CDR3 region has the DNA TGTGCCAGCAGCCTAACTAGCGGTTCTAGCACAGATACGCAGTATTTT. This sequence encodes CASSLTSGSSTDTQYF. The variable domain in full, completed from reference TRBV13 and TRBJ2-3, reads AAGVIQSPRHLIKEKRETATLKCYPIPRHDTVYWYQQGPGQDPQFLISFYEKMQSDKGSIPDRFSAQQFSDYHSELNMSSLELGDSALYFCASSLTSGSSTDTQYFGPGTRLTVL.